This record concerns one TCR beta chain sequence. No antigen is known for it. These data belong to a study of CD8+ T cells in alopecia areata. Notes on the study in general: In blood and scalp, many expanded lesional clones persisted during tofacitinib.

Extracted from the samples, RNA was reverse transcribed into cDNA to serve as the sequencing template. Clones were read by immunoSEQ multiplex PCR, and TCRdb kept only the in-frame ones, dropping some. The table shows about 180,000 clones, with 51% occurring only once. Treatment: oral pan-JAK inhibitor, 5-10 mg twice daily. Peripheral blood and lesional scalp punch biopsies came from alopecia areata patients. The CDR3 is made up of 13 amino acids. Trimming removed 4 bases at V and 2 bases at J, with 9 bases between. Germline V gene lookup returns CDR1 MNHEY and CDR2 SVGAGI. Here the sequenced sample was CD8+ T cells sorted from blood, taken around week 54, from a patient treated with tofacitinib. The sequence derives from a human donor with alopecia areata. V and J are TRBV6-5 and TRBJ2-7; unclear D gene. CDR3 in DNA: TGTGCCAGCAGTTCCCCGGTTACCTACGAGCAGTACTTC. Encoded protein: CASSSPVTYEQYF.